The sequence of this T cell receptor beta chain was determined in a study of Ad26.COV2.S vaccination and SARS-CoV-2 variants. Across the study: The trial was COV1001 and the donor's arm was Ad26.COV2.S.

Here immunoSEQ multiplex PCR was the method, and the copy in TCRdb shows in-frame clones only, minus some. Of approximately 420,000 clones listed, 88% are singletons. V was pared by 1 base and J by 7 bases, with 8 bases between. The CDR3 spans 14 residues. In germline, CDR1 is MGHRA, CDR2 YSYEKL. Treatment meaning: roughly 18 received Ad26.COV2.S at low or high dose, single or two shots; about 5 received placebo; per-sample allocation not given. At day 63 after the first vaccine or placebo injection, samples were drawn. It was an adult aged 18-55 years in Boston who was the donor. Its platform was an Ad26 vector, and its expressed antigen was Wuhan-strain SARS-CoV-2 spike.

The receptor's source is a person aged 18-65 years who received the Ad26.COV2.S COVID-19 vaccine or a placebo. The V call is TRBV4-1, the J call TRBJ1-6; D is possibly TRBD1 (6 bases). Sample: peripheral blood, taken in a trial of Ad26.COV2.S vaccine versus placebo. The CDR3 region has the DNA TGCGCCAGCAGCCAAGCTGGACAGAATTCACCCCTCCACTTT. Amino acids: CASSQAGQNSPLHF.